This is a list of T cell receptor beta chains from one sample in a study of T-cell memory formation after mild COVID-19. TCRdb re-analysed the 5' RACE reads in MiXCR, keeping a single row per CDR3 protein. The sample consists of 180,000 or so distinct CDR3 sequences, roughly 11% of them appearing once. The sequenced material came from PBMCs or a T cell subset sorted from them (not recorded which). The receptor source for this set is a man between 18 and 35 years old who had mild COVID-19 (a few samples of this study predate the infection). Cell type and time point are not known. Both conserved end residues are part of each CDR3. D genes are given only for firm matches. Only part of the rows carry a size: once, few, many, or a class if the clone is expanded.

J	V	D	size	DNA	CDR3
TRBJ1-2	TRBV7-9	-	few	TGTGCCAGCAGCTTTCCTGAAGCCTCTTATGGCTACACCTTC	CASSFPEASYGYTF
TRBJ2-2	TRBV7-2	TRBD2	-	TGTGCCAGCAGCTGGGCGGGGGGATCGAACACCGGGGAGCTGTTTTTT	CASSWAGGSNTGELFF
TRBJ1-1	TRBV6-5	-	many	TGTGCCAGCAGTTACGTCCCGTCGAACACTGAAGCTTTCTTT	CASSYVPSNTEAFF
TRBJ1-3	TRBV7-8	-	-	TGTGCCAGCAGCGCCCGTGGTGGAAACACCATATATTTT	CASSARGGNTIYF
TRBJ2-5	TRBV5-1	TRBD2	many	TGCGCCAGCAGCCCCCCCGTAGCGGGGGAAGAGACCCAGTACTTC	CASSPPVAGEETQYF
TRBJ1-5	TRBV7-2	-	many	TGTGCCAGCAGCTTAAAGTATTATAGCAATCAGCCCCAGCATTTT	CASSLKYYSNQPQHF
TRBJ1-4	TRBV7-6	-	few	TGTGCCAGCAGCTTATTCGGGCAGGGCTCTCCTAATGAAAAACTGTTTTTT	CASSLFGQGSPNEKLFF
TRBJ1-5	TRBV18	-	-	TGTGCCAGCTCGGGGCCGAGAAGCTATCAGCCCCAGCATTTT	CASSGPRSYQPQHF
TRBJ1-4	TRBV6-5	TRBD1	-	TGTGCCAGCAGTTCCCCGACAGGGGGGAATGAAAAACTGTTTTTT	CASSSPTGGNEKLFF
TRBJ2-3	TRBV7-6	TRBD2	many	TGTGCCAGCAGCTTAGGGTCATCCAGCGGGGCTAGCACAGATACGCAGTATTTT	CASSLGSSSGASTDTQYF
TRBJ1-1	TRBV7-8	-	few	TGTGCCAGCAGCTTAGTAGCGGAAACTGAAGCTTTCTTT	CASSLVAETEAFF
TRBJ2-5	TRBV18	TRBD1	few	TGTGCCAGCTCACCAACCTACAGGGGCTCAGAGACCCAGTACTTC	CASSPTYRGSETQYF
TRBJ2-2	TRBV2	TRBD2	-	TGTGCCTGCAGTGGAGGCAGCGGGGGGGCTTACTCCGGGGAGCTGTTTTTT	CACSGGSGGAYSGELFF
TRBJ2-5	TRBV7-2	-	few	TGTGCCAGCAGCACCGTGTGGACACCCCAAGAGACCCAGTACTTC	CASSTVWTPQETQYF
TRBJ1-1	TRBV6-1	-	few	TGTGCCAGCAGTCACGAAGGGAAAGCTTTCTTT	CASSHEGKAFF
TRBJ2-7	TRBV7-9	-	-	TGTGCCAGCAGCTTGTTCTCCGGGAACCCTTACGAGCAGTACTTC	CASSLFSGNPYEQYF
TRBJ2-1	TRBV7-2	TRBD2	many	TGTGCCAGCAGCCCTCCTCCGGGGACTAGGTACGGTGAGCAGTTCTTC	CASSPPPGTRYGEQFF
TRBJ2-5	TRBV6-6	-	many	TGTGCCAGCAGTTACTCACGCAGGCTGGAGGAGACCCAGTACTTC	CASSYSRRLEETQYF
TRBJ1-6	TRBV5-1	TRBD1	many	TGCGCCAGCAGCCCGAAACAGGGGGCAGGATCACCCCTCCACTTT	CASSPKQGAGSPLHF
TRBJ1-1	TRBV6-2/TRBV6-3	-	many	TGTGCCAGCACCATACGAGGCGGCGTTGGGACTGAAGCTTTCTTT	CASTIRGGVGTEAFF
TRBJ1-2	TRBV27	-	many	TGTGCCAGCAGTTTGTTGGGCGGGGGCTACACCTTC	CASSLLGGGYTF
TRBJ1-2	TRBV7-9	-	few	TGTGCCAGCAGCTTAGGGACAGCTAATCCCTATGGCTACACCTTC	CASSLGTANPYGYTF
TRBJ2-1	TRBV7-9	TRBD2	-	TGTGCCAGCAGCTTAGAGGGACTAGCGGGGTCCTACAATGAGCAGTTCTTC	CASSLEGLAGSYNEQFF
TRBJ1-5	TRBV6-2/TRBV6-3	-	-	TGTGCCAGCAGTCGTCAGTTACAGCCCCAGCATTTT	CASSRQLQPQHF
TRBJ1-3	TRBV7-9	-	once	TGTGCCAGCAGCCGCCCGGGAACAGGAAACACCATATATTTT	CASSRPGTGNTIYF
TRBJ1-4	TRBV10-3	TRBD1	-	TGTGCCATCAGTTTGGGACAGGGGGCAGATGAAAAACTGTTTTTT	CAISLGQGADEKLFF
TRBJ2-3	TRBV24-1	-	few	TGTGCCACCAGTGATTTGCGACAAGCACCTCTACACACAGATACGCAGTATTTT	CATSDLRQAPLHTDTQYF
TRBJ2-7	TRBV3-1	-	many	TGTGCCAGCAGCCAGCGAGGCCTTGGAGGTTACGAGCAGTACTTC	CASSQRGLGGYEQYF
TRBJ2-1	TRBV6-2/TRBV6-3	-	many	TGTGCCAGCAGTTCCACCTACAATGAGCAGTTCTTC	CASSSTYNEQFF
TRBJ1-6	TRBV7-9	-	-	TGTGCCAGCAGCCCTGACAGATATTATAATTCACCCCTCCACTTT	CASSPDRYYNSPLHF
TRBJ1-4	TRBV9	TRBD1	-	TGTGCCAGCAGCCCCCAGACAGGGTCGGCCGAAAAACTGTTTTTT	CASSPQTGSAEKLFF
TRBJ2-4	TRBV7-8	-	many	TGTGCCAGCAGCTTAGATAGGGGTCACATTCAGTACTTC	CASSLDRGHIQYF
TRBJ2-3	TRBV4-3	-	-	TGCGCCAGCAGCCAAGAGAGGGCCTCAGATACGCAGTATTTT	CASSQERASDTQYF
TRBJ2-3	TRBV25-1	-	-	TGTGCCAGCAGTGGCATAGCGTCAGATACGCAGTATTTT	CASSGIASDTQYF
TRBJ2-2	TRBV30	-	-	TGTGCCTGGAGTGTAGGCCACGCCACCGGGGAGCTGTTTTTT	CAWSVGHATGELFF
TRBJ2-3	TRBV12-5	TRBD1	few	TGTGCTAGTGGTTTGCCCAGGGGGCGCATTTCGGTCCGCACAGATACGCAGTATTTT	CASGLPRGRISVRTDTQYF
TRBJ1-2	TRBV20-1	-	few	TGCAGTGTGGCAGCCGTGTTACTTAGCTATGGCTACACCTTC	CSVAAVLLSYGYTF
TRBJ2-1	TRBV27	-	few	TGTGCCAGCGGGCCAACAGGGAGAGGGTACAATGAGCAGTTCTTC	CASGPTGRGYNEQFF
TRBJ2-2	TRBV15	TRBD1	-	TGTGCCACCAGCAGAGGACCGGGACAGGGAGACACCGGGGAGCTGTTTTTT	CATSRGPGQGDTGELFF
TRBJ1-5	TRBV7-2	-	-	TGTGCCAGCAGCATTATATGGGGGAGCAATCAGCCCCAGCATTTT	CASSIIWGSNQPQHF
TRBJ1-5	TRBV28	TRBD1	-	TGTGCCAGTCGGGGGACAGTTGATCAGCCCCAGCATTTT	CASRGTVDQPQHF
TRBJ1-5	TRBV25-1	-	few	TGTGCCAGCAGTGAAAACGCCAATCAGCCCCAGCATTTT	CASSENANQPQHF
TRBJ2-7	TRBV20-1	TRBD2	few	TGCAGTGCTAGAGATAGTATTAGCGGGAGATTCTACGAGCAGTACTTC	CSARDSISGRFYEQYF
TRBJ2-3	TRBV6-2/TRBV6-3	TRBD1	-	TGTGCCAGCAGACGCCCCCAGGGGGTTAGCACAGATACGCAGTATTTT	CASRRPQGVSTDTQYF
TRBJ2-3	TRBV9	TRBD2	few	TGTGCCAGCAGCGTACGGCGGGGGGGCCAAGATACGCAGTATTTT	CASSVRRGGQDTQYF
TRBJ1-1	TRBV6-2/TRBV6-3	-	many	TGTGCCAGCAGTTACTTCCTAACAGGTAGATACGTCACTGAAGCTTTCTTT	CASSYFLTGRYVTEAFF
TRBJ2-6	TRBV2	-	once	TGTGCCAGCAGTGAACGAGCCGGCGTCCTGACTTTC	CASSERAGVLTF
TRBJ2-5	TRBV5-1	TRBD1	-	TGCGCCAGCAGCTTACCGACAGGGATCCAAGAGACCCAGTACTTC	CASSLPTGIQETQYF
TRBJ2-4	TRBV6-5	-	-	TGTGCCAGCAGTTTCACAGGAGATAAAAACATTCAGTACTTC	CASSFTGDKNIQYF
TRBJ2-1	TRBV5-1	-	few	TGCGCCAGCAGCTTGGGCAGCAATGAGCAGTTCTTC	CASSLGSNEQFF
TRBJ2-4	TRBV29-1	TRBD2	few	TGCAGCGTCGGGGGGGGGCTTCTAGCCAAAAACATTCAGTACTTC	CSVGGGLLAKNIQYF
TRBJ1-2	TRBV6-2/TRBV6-3	-	few	TGTGCCAGCAGCGACCGGGAGAACTATGGCTACACCTTC	CASSDRENYGYTF
TRBJ2-1	TRBV24-1	-	-	TGTGCCACCAGTGAGGGCCGTAGCTCCTACAATGAGCAGTTCTTC	CATSEGRSSYNEQFF
TRBJ2-3	TRBV27	TRBD2	-	TGTGCCAGCAGTTTACCTCCGGGTAGCGGGGGGGCTGGAGATACGCAGTATTTT	CASSLPPGSGGAGDTQYF